This T cell receptor (beta chain) was identified in a study of T cells in Graves' hyperthyroidism and ophthalmopathy. This CDR3 region has 15 residues. CDR1 SGHDT and CDR2 YYEEEE come from the germline V gene. The V end was cut by 0 bases, the J end by 3 bases, with 13 bases between. Study-wide points: Also found in blood were most expanded thyroid clonotypes above 0.001.

Amplification of TCR beta CDR3 regions used RNA as the template. Carried out on the TCR CDR3, a first-round RT-PCR used the HTBI primer set. Each CDR3 protein is one row after TCRdb ran MiXCR on the multiplex PCR reads. The sample carries under 300,000 distinct CDR3 sequences, 13% to 15% recorded once. In this sample, this clonotype turned up many times. Its antigen is unknown. The chain links TRBV5-6 to TRBJ2-7; possible D gene TRBD2, 6 bases. The receptor was isolated from a middle-aged woman with Graves' hyperthyroidism that later progressed to Graves' ophthalmopathy. Sequences were obtained from blood. In nucleotides, the CDR3 is TGTGCCAGCAGCTTGGTGGGGGGATCGGGCTACGAGCAGTACTTC. This sequence encodes CASSLVGGSGYEQYF.